This T cell receptor beta chain was documented in a study of blood T cell repertoires in COVID-19. Study-wide context: Samples came from the United States, Italy and Spain, spanning acute and convalescent COVID-19. Sources were T cells, B-cell-depleted T cells, or PBMCs; the material itself was cDNA or gDNA.

In the original processing: Amplified reference gene primers provided the basis for estimating nucleated cell counts. Produced via immunoSEQ multiplex PCR; TCRdb's table is partial and in-frame only. V, J and clone size were drawn from that table, and D and trimming were deduced from the DNA. The sample includes about 170,000 clones, 84% of them seen just once. This clone was detected only a few times. Seattle cases were enrolled at active infection and followed longitudinally. The ends were cut back, 4 bases at V and 5 bases at J, with 12 bases in the middle. The CDR3 runs to 13 residues. Per the germline V gene, CDR1 is SQVTM and CDR2 is ANQGSEA.

The sequence was obtained from a woman of 80 years or more with COVID-19, enrolled during active disease. The chain joins TRBV29-1 to TRBJ2-1; D is possibly TRBD1 (5 bases). Sequenced input: peripheral blood. The CDR3 nucleotides read TGCAGCGTTGGAGAACAGGTAAACAATGAGCAGTTCTTC. Translation gives CSVGEQVNNEQFF.